The source of this TCR beta chain is a study of blood T cell repertoires in COVID-19. Germline V CDR1 and CDR2: SGHDN, FVKESK. CDR3 length: 13 amino acids. The ends were cut back, 2 bases at V and 7 bases at J, with 9 bases in the middle. Cohort 3 donors were reported recovered after two negative PCRs, clearance, or symptom resolution. Profiled with immunoSEQ multiplex PCR; TCRdb holds only in-frame clones, not every one. The repertoire includes around 280,000 clones, around 90% of them detected once, and about 1.7% sits in the top ten. The rearrangement links TRBV14 to TRBJ1-3, with D hard to call. Sequenced input: PBMCs or T cells enriched from blood (not recorded which). The receptor was isolated from a woman aged 35 to 49 who had recovered from COVID-19. The CDR3 loop is CASSQFTVNTIYF. The CDR3 nucleotides read TGTGCCAGCAGCCAATTTACAGTCAACACCATATATTTT.